This T cell receptor beta chain was recorded in a study of T cell responses to AZD1222 COVID-19 vaccine. The study, taken as a whole, reports: Sampling captured repertoires only after the peak T cell response. White British donors predominated, females outnumbered males, and clonal diversity was possibly underestimated. The reported proportion of spike-specific TCRs targeting unmutated variant regions was nearly half.

As for this clone: Its target is unknown.

In germline, CDR1 is SGHRS, CDR2 YFSETQ. The ends were cut back, 0 bases at V and 0 bases at J, with 13 bases in the middle. The CDR3 runs to 17 residues. Produced via immunoSEQ multiplex PCR; TCRdb's table is partial and in-frame only. The data show 120,000 or so clones, with 80% to 90% seen just once and around 3.1% held by the top ten. Sequencing used peripheral blood, obtained on day 0 of AZD1222 vaccination. This rearrangement joins TRBV5-1 to TRBJ1-3; D is uncertain. The sequence came from an adult in good health. The CDR3 nucleotides are TGCGCCAGCAGCTTGGGTGGAGGCGGTACCTCTGGAAACACCATATATTTT. This codes for CASSLGGGGTSGNTIYF.